This T cell receptor beta chain was documented in a study of CD8+ T cells in alopecia areata. Background on the study: Tofacitinib was given for 6 to 18 months, then stopped for 6 months.

Isolated RNA was reverse transcribed into cDNA used as the sequencing template. Here immunoSEQ multiplex PCR was the method, and the copy in TCRdb shows in-frame clones only, minus some. The sample includes 200,000 to 250,000 clones, approximately 57% seen only once; the top ten take roughly 1.5%. V was trimmed by 1 base and J by 2 bases, leaving 2 bases between them. Germline V lookup: CDR1 LGHNA, CDR2 YNFKEQ. The CDR3 length is 12 residues. The treatment is: oral pan-JAK inhibitor, 5-10 mg twice daily. It was from alopecia areata patients that lesional scalp punch biopsies and peripheral blood were collected.

The V gene is TRBV4-2, the J gene TRBJ2-5, with D unresolved. This sample comprised CD4+ T cells sorted from blood, obtained at week 4, from a patient treated with tofacitinib. The sequence came from a human donor with alopecia areata. The CDR3 nucleotides read TGTGCCAGCAGCCAAGGACAAGAGACCCAGTACTTC. It is translated as CASSQGQETQYF.